The clone carrying this TCR beta chain was seen at least ten times. Its antigen is not identified. The sequence runs out 3 residues before the end of the CDR3; the remainder is reconstructed from the germline J gene. This sample stems from a study of T cell clonality in common variable immunodeficiency. Study-level points and caveats: Patient heterogeneity in the CVID cohort limited correlations between repertoire features and clinical complications. Shared TCRbeta clones were fewer between CVID subjects than controls.

This CDR3 is built from 14 residues. The ends lost 5 bases at V and 4 bases at J; junction bases unmatched: 5. CVID and control samples used equivalent genomic DNA input. Measured with immunoSEQ multiplex PCR; TCRdb has only the in-frame clones, and not every one. The repertoire consists of about 40,000 clones, none detected only once. The specimen was peripheral blood mononuclear cells. This clonotype was obtained from a person aged 18 to 70 in good health. The chain joins TRBV12-3 or TRBV12-4 to TRBJ2-3, with 8 bases lining up with TRBD1. CDR3 loop: CASSQQGVPDTQYF. The covered CDR3 bases are TGTGCCAGCAGTCAACAGGGGGTTCCAGATACG.